The 10 T cell receptor beta chains given below trace back to one sample, sequenced in a study of T cell responses to AZD1222 COVID-19 vaccine. The protocol was immunoSEQ multiplex PCR, while the TCRdb copy is restricted to in-frame clones and leaves out a portion. The sample lists about 140,000 clones, roughly 92% occurring once. The sample in question was peripheral blood, obtained on day 0 of AZD1222 vaccination. These receptor sequences come from an adult in good health.

The chain links TRBV11-2 to TRBJ1-1; no reliable D call. Trimming left V 2 bases short and J 8 bases short, with 18 bases between. The germline gives CDR1 SGHAT, CDR2 FQNNGV. This CDR3 has 15 amino acids. This chain's CDR3 is CASSLYRGGAYEAFF. DNA for the CDR3: TGTGCCAGCAGCTTATATAGAGGCGGAGCGTACGAAGCTTTCTTT.

The chain couples TRBV30 to TRBJ1-3; D ambiguous. The length of the CDR3 is 14 residues. V was shortened by 4 bases and J by 0 bases, with 10 bases between the two germline ends. CDR1 and CDR2 from the germline V gene are GTSNPN and SVGIG (reference sequence). CDR3 DNA: TGTGCCTGGAAGACTTCCCGCTCTGGAAACACCATATATTTT. As protein: CAWKTSRSGNTIYF.

The rearrangement uses TRBV19 and TRBJ1-6, with a possible D match to TRBD1 (6 bases). There are 13 residues in the CDR3. Germline loops: CDR1 LNHDA, CDR2 SQIVND (reference sequence). V was trimmed by 6 bases and J by 8 bases, leaving 11 bases between them. This chain's CDR3 is CASSYNRDSPLHF. CDR3 DNA: TGTGCCAGTAGCTACAACAGGGATTCACCCCTCCACTTT. Filled out from reference TRBV19 and TRBJ1-6, the complete variable domain reads DGGITQSPKYLFRKEGQNVTLSCEQNLNHDAMYWYRQDPGQGLRLIYYSQIVNDFQKGDIAEGYSVSREKKESFPLTVTSAQKNPTAFYLCASSYNRDSPLHFGNGTRLTVT.

J is TRBJ1-5 and V is TRBV6-5, with D hard to call. Germline V gene data show CDR1 as MNHEY and CDR2 as SVGAGI. V was shortened by 0 bases and J by 4 bases, with 7 bases between the two germline ends. The CDR3 extends over 14 amino acids. The CDR3 DNA sequence: TGTGCCAGCAGTTACTCGAGTCGTAATCAGCCCCAGCATTTT. This translates into CASSYSSRNQPQHF.

This sequence joins TRBV30 and TRBJ1-2; D gene uncertain. With 0 bases removed from V and 2 bases from J, the gap between germline ends came to 13 bases. The germline V gene encodes CDR1 GTSNPN and CDR2 SVGIG (reference sequence). CDR3 length: 15 residues. As DNA, the CDR3 is TGTGCCTGGAGTGTACGGTGGCAGCGAAACTATGGCTACACCTTC. Its protein product is CAWSVRWQRNYGYTF. The full variable domain, rest sourced from reference TRBV30 and TRBJ1-2, is SQTIHQWPATLVQPVGSPLSLECTVEGTSNPNLYWYRQAAGRGLQLLFYSVGIGQISSEVPQNLSASRPQDRQFILSSKKLLLSDSGFYLCAWSVRWQRNYGYTFGSGTRLTVV.

The rearrangement links TRBV16 to TRBJ2-2, with 7 nucleotides matching TRBD2. The CDR3 is 15 residues long. Germline-derived CDR1 and CDR2 are KGHSY and FQNENV. The V segment lost 2 bases and the J segment 0 bases; nucleotides outside the gene matches: 0. CDR3 protein: CASSQRGANTGELFF. In DNA form, the CDR3 reads TGTGCCAGCAGCCAACGGGGGGCGAACACCGGGGAGCTGTTTTTT. The whole variable domain, filled in from reference TRBV16 and TRBJ2-2, reads GEEVAQTPKHLVRGEGQKAKLYCAPIKGHSYVFWYQQVLKNEFKFLISFQNENVFDETGMPKERFSAKCLPNSPCSLEIQATKLEDSAVYFCASSQRGANTGELFFGEGSRLTVL.

This clone was counted between two and nine times. The chain carries TRBV5-1 and TRBJ1-4; 7 nucleotides align to TRBD1. The trim removed 5 bases at V and 4 bases at J, leaving 5 bases unmatched. This CDR3 is 14 amino acids long. CDR1 and CDR2 (germline): SGHRS, YFSETQ. The CDR3 loop is CASRTGFGNEKLFF. In DNA form, the CDR3 reads TGCGCCAGCAGGACAGGGTTCGGTAATGAAAAACTGTTTTTT.

This sequence joins TRBV6-5 and TRBJ1-2; D unresolved. V was cut by 6 bases and J by 5 bases, with 13 bases left in between. CDR1 MNHEY and CDR2 SVGAGI come from the germline V gene. The CDR3 is 13 amino acids. This CDR3 reads CASSQGIQYGYTF. DNA for the CDR3: TGTGCCAGCAGCCAAGGAATTCAGTATGGCTACACCTTC.

This chain joins TRBV5-1 and TRBJ1-2; D not resolved. Germline CDR1 reads SGHRS; CDR2 reads YFSETQ. V dropped 0 bases and J dropped 8 bases, with 11 bases sitting between them. The CDR3 length is 13 residues. This CDR3 reads CASSLAGPRGYTF. The DNA for the CDR3 is TGCGCCAGCAGCTTGGCGGGCCCTCGGGGCTACACCTTC.

This clone occurred a few times. The chain couples TRBV9 to TRBJ2-2; TRBD2 matches 9 bases. The CDR3 extends over 17 amino acids. J gave up 3 bases and V 1 base, and 7 bases lay outside the gene matches. Germline-derived CDR1 and CDR2 are SGDLS and YYNGEE. The CDR3 coding sequence is TGTGCCAGCAGCGTAAATCTAGCGGGAATCCACACCGGGGAGCTGTTTTTT. This sequence encodes CASSVNLAGIHTGELFF.